The T cell receptor beta chain described here comes from a study of beta chain features in type 1 diabetes. Looked up from germline, CDR1 is SGHNT and CDR2 is YYREEE (reference sequence). The CDR3 totals 15 residues. The V segment lost 6 bases and the J segment 7 bases; nucleotides outside the gene matches: 11. Purity (above 98%) was reached by all sorted populations. Sequencing targeted expressed TCRB transcripts, as all isolated RNA had been reverse transcribed. Deep immunoSEQ sequencing covered naive, central memory and regulatory T cell samples. The table came from immunoSEQ multiplex PCR; TCRdb's copy has only in-frame clones and leaves some out. Of some 10,000 clones listed, around 82% are singletons. This clone was seen a few times. No antigen is known for it. Notes on the study in general: Patients and controls would share equally any PCR tilt toward shorter templates. Healthy donors had naive, central memory and Treg TCRB repertoires that appeared less similar than those seen among patients.

The chain is built from TRBV5-4 and TRBJ2-1; the match to TRBD2 covers 9 bases. Material: Tregs from blood. This receptor was identified in a woman between 18 and 29 years old in good health. CDR3 coding DNA: TGTGCCAGCACCCCGGAGCGGGAGGAGGAGAATGAGCAGTTCTTC. It translates to CASTPEREEENEQFF. Drawing the rest from reference TRBV5-4 and TRBJ2-1, the complete variable domain is ETGVTQSPTHLIKTRGQQVTLRCSSQSGHNTVSWYQQALGQGPQFIFQYYREEENGRGNFPPRFSGLQFPNYSSELNVNALELDDSALYLCASTPEREEENEQFFGPGTRLTVL.